Given below is one TCR beta chain in context. This clonotype was counted at least ten times. Its antigen is not yet known. The input lacks base qualities; no much larger clone sits a single base away. The sample comes from a study of identical twins (dated by TCRdb to 2016 to 2017). For the wider study: The study deep-sequenced TCR alpha and beta repertoires from monozygotic twins, unrelated adults of various ages and cord blood to test whether fetal clonotypes persist. Replicate twin experiments were performed at different times using different library preparation protocols to rule out contamination.

The study at large found these results: Zero-insertion analyses could be partly confounded by invariant T cells such as MAIT and iNKT, though diverse VJ usage argued against such confounding for most clonotypes. In beta out-of-frame sequences, excess twin sharing was weaker, because having fewer shared sequences lowered the signal-to-noise ratio. Abundant cord blood beta clonotypes carried fewer insertions; young adult naive repertoires showed a weaker similar trend, while memory repertoires showed none. Compared with coincidental sharing between unrelated individuals, out-of-frame TCR alpha sequences shared between twins showed an excess of sequences with low generation probability. In monozygotic twins, recombination models systematically underestimated out-of-frame TCR alpha sharing, but the models matched the sharing seen between unrelated individuals. Because the same donors could not be followed over many years, conclusions were based on cross-sectional statistical analysis.

The method behind the library was 5' RACE. For sequencing, an Illumina HiSeq 2000 was employed. A universal primer binding site was added through template switching, and the final cDNA carried a unique molecular identifier so that TCR cDNA molecules could be counted accurately. Specific primers in the conserved constant-segment region were used to synthesize first-strand cDNA for the TCR alpha and beta chains. Each cDNA library was double barcoded, with a SMART-Mk sample barcode plus Illumina barcodes, to control for contamination. TruSeq adapter sequences along with Illumina sample barcodes were introduced in two successive PCR steps. The Illumina HiSeq platform was used with custom primers to sequence TCR alpha and beta cDNA libraries. On the authors' methods: Unique molecular identifiers were extracted from raw reads with MiGEC, and CDR3 positions were determined with MiXCR. For each individual, recombination models were inferred using an EM algorithm with the repgenHMM and IGoR tools. Shared clonotype analysis was performed with the tcR package in R, normalizing sharing by the product of cloneset sizes. To study raw recombination free of thymic and clonal selection effects, out-of-frame nonproductive sequences were analyzed. In-frame beta chains were kept once TCRdb had trimmed the public reads at Q25 with fastp and called clones with MiXCR. Rows merge per CDR3 protein into single entries with the most common DNA and genes. TCRdb, not the authors, supplied the V and J calls. A total of roughly 150,000 distinct CDR3 sequences appear in this sample, around 3.5% of them only once. The ten largest clones take up roughly 8% of the sample.

Every donor in the study was a healthy Caucasian. Miltenyi CD45RO+ enrichment and human naive T-cell isolation kits were used to isolate memory (CD45RO+) and naive T cells from PBMC. Trimming costs V 6 bases and J 0 bases, and their ends lie 12 bases apart. The CDR3 contains 15 residues, cysteine and phenylalanine counted. Only the CDR3 part of the read is kept: 45 bases, read in frame from the first base. From the germline V gene, CDR1 is SGHRS and CDR2 is YFSETQ. The clonotype was recovered from a man aged 18-30 years in good health. Input material: memory T cells sorted from blood. The cell subset or site label, as the study defines it: CD45RO+ enriched T cells. In this chain, TRBV5-1 is recombined with TRBJ2-2; the D segment cannot be called with confidence. In nucleotide form, the sequence is TGCGCCAGCATGTTGGGATCCGCGAACACCGGGGAGCTGTTTTTT. This codes for CASMLGSANTGELFF.